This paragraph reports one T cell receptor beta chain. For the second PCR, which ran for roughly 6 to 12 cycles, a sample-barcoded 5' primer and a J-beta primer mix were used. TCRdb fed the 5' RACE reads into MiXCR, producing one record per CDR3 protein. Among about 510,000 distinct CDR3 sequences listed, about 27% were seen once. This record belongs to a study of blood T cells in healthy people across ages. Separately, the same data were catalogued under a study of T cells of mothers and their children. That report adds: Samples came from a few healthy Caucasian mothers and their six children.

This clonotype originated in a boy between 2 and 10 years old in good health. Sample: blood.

CDR3 in amino acids: CASSQVGGETQYF. The CDR3 DNA is TGTGCCAGCAGCCAAGTCGGGGGAGAGACCCAGTACTTC. The rearrangement uses TRBV3-1 and TRBJ2-5; D is possibly TRBD2 (6 bases). V shed 1 base and J shed 4 bases, with 7 bases lying between them. The CDR3 totals 13 residues. CDR1 is LGHDT and CDR2 is YNNKEL in the germline V gene (reference sequence).